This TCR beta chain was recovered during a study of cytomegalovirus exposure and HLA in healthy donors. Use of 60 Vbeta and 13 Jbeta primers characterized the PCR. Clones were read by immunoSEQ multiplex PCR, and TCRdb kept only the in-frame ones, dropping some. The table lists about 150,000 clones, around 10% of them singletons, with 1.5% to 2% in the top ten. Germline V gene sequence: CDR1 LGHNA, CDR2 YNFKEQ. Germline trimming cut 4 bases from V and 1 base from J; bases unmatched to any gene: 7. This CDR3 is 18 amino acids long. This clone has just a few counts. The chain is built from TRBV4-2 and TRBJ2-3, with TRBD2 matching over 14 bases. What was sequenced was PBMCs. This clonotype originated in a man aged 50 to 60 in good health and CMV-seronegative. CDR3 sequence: CASSPGLAGGKRTDTQYF. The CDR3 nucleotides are TGTGCCAGCAGCCCCGGACTAGCGGGGGGTAAACGCACAGATACGCAGTATTTT.